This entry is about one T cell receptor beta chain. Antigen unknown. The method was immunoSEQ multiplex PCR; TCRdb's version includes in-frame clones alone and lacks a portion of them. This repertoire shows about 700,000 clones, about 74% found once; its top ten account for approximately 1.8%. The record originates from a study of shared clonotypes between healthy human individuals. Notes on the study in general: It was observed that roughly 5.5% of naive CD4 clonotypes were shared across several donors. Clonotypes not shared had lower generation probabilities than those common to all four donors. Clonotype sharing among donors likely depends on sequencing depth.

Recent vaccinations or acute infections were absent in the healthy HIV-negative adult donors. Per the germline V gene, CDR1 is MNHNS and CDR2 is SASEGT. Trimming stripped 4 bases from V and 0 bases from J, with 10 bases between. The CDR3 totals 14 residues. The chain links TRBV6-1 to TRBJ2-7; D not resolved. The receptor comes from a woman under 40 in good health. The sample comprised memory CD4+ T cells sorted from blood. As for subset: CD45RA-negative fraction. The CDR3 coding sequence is TGTGCCAGCAGTGTGGTGGAAAGCTCCTACGAGCAGTACTTC. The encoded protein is CASSVVESSYEQYF.